Listed below are T cell receptor beta chains from one sample, sequenced in a study of CD8 T cells in ankylosing spondylitis. From the 5' RACE reads, TCRdb called clonotypes with MiXCR, one entry per CDR3 protein. The sample shows about 500,000 distinct CDR3 sequences, about 12% of them seen only once. The material sequenced was blood, either unsorted or a sorted T cell fraction (not recorded which). The receptors here all came from a male donor with ankylosing spondylitis. The CDR3 runs from the conserved cysteine through the conserved F or W. D genes are given only for firm matches. Size tells how often a clone was seen (once, few, many) or the class of an expanded clone, and some rows leave it out.

CSARDPVGAGTQYF TGCAGTGCTAGAGATCCGGTGGGGGCGGGTACGCAGTATTTT - TRBV20-1 14 - TRBJ2-3
CASREGFKREGQETQYF TGTGCCAGCAGAGAGGGTTTTAAGCGGGAGGGCCAAGAGACCCAGTACTTC - TRBV6-1 17 TRBD2 TRBJ2-5
CASSFMGQNTDTQYF TGTGCCAGCAGCTTCATGGGGCAGAACACAGATACGCAGTATTTT few TRBV5-5 15 - TRBJ2-3
CASSLLDIQYF TGTGCCAGCAGTTTACTAGACATTCAGTACTTC - TRBV12-3/TRBV12-4 11 - TRBJ2-4
CAWSADYISYNEQFF TGTGCCTGGAGTGCGGACTACATCTCCTACAATGAGCAGTTCTTC - TRBV30 15 - TRBJ2-1
CASSNLASYAEELFF TGTGCCAGCAGCAACTTGGCCTCCTATGCGGAGGAGCTGTTTTTT many TRBV21-1 15 - TRBJ2-2
CASSPGQPYNSPLHF TGTGCCAGCAGCCCAGGACAGCCTTATAATTCACCCCTCCACTTT few TRBV7-9 15 - TRBJ1-6
CASSLRSSETQYF TGTGCCAGCAGTCTTCGCAGCTCGGAGACCCAGTACTTC - TRBV27 13 - TRBJ2-5
CASSPLGGRTEAFF TGTGCCAGCAGTCCCCTAGGGGGTCGCACTGAAGCTTTCTTT few TRBV6-2/TRBV6-3 14 - TRBJ1-1
CASSLARDRENIQYF TGTGCCAGCAGTTTGGCCCGGGACAGGGAAAACATTCAGTACTTC few TRBV12-3/TRBV12-4 15 TRBD1 TRBJ2-4
CASSLEFAQPNTGELFF TGCGCCAGCAGCTTGGAATTCGCCCAGCCCAACACCGGGGAGCTGTTTTTT - TRBV5-1 17 - TRBJ2-2
CSATRGGANVLTF TGCAGTGCTACCCGAGGTGGGGCCAACGTCCTGACTTTC few TRBV20-1 13 - TRBJ2-6
CASSSHKETGTSYGYTF TGTGCCAGCAGCTCCCACAAAGAAACAGGGACTTCCTATGGCTACACCTTC - TRBV27 17 - TRBJ1-2
CASSLQGRANEKLFF TGTGCCAGCAGCTTACAGGGGCGAGCTAATGAAAAACTGTTTTTT few TRBV11-2 15 - TRBJ1-4
CASRSSGYKNIQYF TGTGCCAGCAGGAGCAGTGGGTACAAAAACATTCAGTACTTC few TRBV12-3/TRBV12-4 14 - TRBJ2-4
CATSRNGGGNQPQHF TGTGCCACCAGCAGAAATGGTGGGGGAAATCAGCCCCAGCATTTT - TRBV15 15 - TRBJ1-5
CASSPYSDRGYNSPLHF TGTGCCAGCAGTCCATATTCGGACAGGGGCTATAATTCACCCCTCCACTTT - TRBV27 17 TRBD1 TRBJ1-6
CASSYTGYSYNEQFF TGTGCCAGCAGCTATACAGGGTATTCCTACAATGAGCAGTTCTTC few TRBV7-2 15 - TRBJ2-1
CASSSPASGNTIYF TGTGCCAGCAGCTCTCCAGCCTCTGGAAACACCATATATTTT few TRBV5-6 14 - TRBJ1-3
CASSPSGRAADTQYF TGTGCCAGCAGCCCTAGCGGGAGGGCCGCAGATACGCAGTATTTT many TRBV11-2 15 TRBD2 TRBJ2-3
CASSAGDSSYEQYF TGCGCCAGCAGCGCAGGGGATAGCTCCTACGAGCAGTACTTC - TRBV5-1 14 - TRBJ2-7
CASSPYLGDGYTF TGTGCCAGCAGCCCGTATCTGGGGGATGGCTACACCTTC many TRBV4-2 13 - TRBJ1-2
CSATHLGADTQYF TGCAGTGCTACCCACCTTGGGGCAGATACGCAGTATTTT few TRBV20-1 13 - TRBJ2-3
CASSQLGLAGYNEQFF TGTGCCAGCAGCCAATTGGGGCTAGCCGGCTACAATGAGCAGTTCTTC - TRBV4-2 16 - TRBJ2-1
CASSLATGEKLFF TGCGCCAGCAGCTTGGCGACAGGGGAAAAACTGTTTTTT - TRBV5-1 13 TRBD1 TRBJ1-4
CATSDPGLGASGDTQYF TGTGCCACCAGTGATCCTGGACTAGGAGCCTCAGGGGATACGCAGTATTTT few TRBV24-1 17 TRBD2 TRBJ2-3
CSARGMGGRTDTQYF TGCAGTGCTAGAGGGATGGGGGGCCGTACAGATACGCAGTATTTT few TRBV20-1 15 - TRBJ2-3
CAISNRTFNQPQHF TGTGCCATCAGCAATCGGACGTTCAATCAGCCCCAGCATTTT many TRBV10-3 14 - TRBJ1-5
CSARNLRGDQPQHF TGCAGTGCTAGAAATTTGAGGGGGGATCAGCCCCAGCATTTT few TRBV20-1 14 - TRBJ1-5
CASSSSGGLMYGYTF TGTGCCAGCAGTTCGAGCGGGGGTTTGATGTATGGCTACACCTTC many TRBV12-3/TRBV12-4 15 - TRBJ1-2
CAIKKAGVHEQYF TGTGCCATCAAAAAAGCGGGAGTCCACGAGCAGTACTTC few TRBV10-3 13 TRBD2 TRBJ2-7
CASSLAGARNYGYTF TGTGCCAGCAGCTTAGCCGGGGCTCGGAACTATGGCTACACCTTC few TRBV7-2 15 - TRBJ1-2
CASSHDRYEQYF TGTGCCAGCAGCCACGACAGATACGAGCAGTACTTC - TRBV11-2 12 - TRBJ2-7
CASISEEGIGTEAFF TGTGCCAGTATCTCAGAGGAGGGGATTGGCACTGAAGCTTTCTTT few TRBV19 15 - TRBJ1-1
CASSEGLAGISYNEQFF TGTGCCAGCAGTGAAGGACTAGCGGGTATCTCCTACAATGAGCAGTTCTTC few TRBV2 17 TRBD2 TRBJ2-1
CASSFLGSAGSYNEQFF TGTGCCAGCAGCTTCTTAGGGAGCGCCGGCTCCTACAATGAGCAGTTCTTC - TRBV5-6 17 - TRBJ2-1
CASSRGASGISDTQYF TGTGCCAGCAGTCGGGGGGCTAGCGGGATAAGTGATACGCAGTATTTT once TRBV12-3/TRBV12-4 16 TRBD2 TRBJ2-3
CASSFLGRGNNEQFF TGTGCCAGCAGCTTTCTCGGGCGAGGAAACAATGAGCAGTTCTTC few TRBV5-6 15 - TRBJ2-1
CSAGQGINYGYTF TGCAGCGCTGGACAGGGGATTAACTATGGCTACACCTTC few TRBV29-1 13 TRBD1 TRBJ1-2
CASSFDAYSPLHF TGTGCCAGCAGCTTTGATGCTTATTCACCCCTCCACTTT few TRBV5-5 13 - TRBJ1-6
CSAVRDTSNYGYTF TGCAGCGCCGTCCGGGACACTTCCAACTATGGCTACACCTTC many TRBV29-1 14 - TRBJ1-2
CSARDLVADTQYF TGCAGTGCTAGAGATCTTGTAGCAGATACGCAGTATTTT - TRBV20-1 13 - TRBJ2-3
CSVVSGSAEQYF TGCAGCGTTGTGTCCGGGAGCGCCGAGCAGTACTTC few TRBV29-1 12 - TRBJ2-7
CASSQERGYLGQGDSPLHF TGTGCCAGCAGCCAAGAACGGGGTTATTTAGGACAGGGAGATTCACCCCTCCACTTT - TRBV3-1 19 TRBD1 TRBJ1-6
CATSRDEGEGTGELFF TGTGCCACCAGCAGAGATGAGGGGGAAGGCACCGGGGAGCTGTTTTTT few TRBV15 16 - TRBJ2-2
CASSQDLGLGSYNEQFF TGTGCCAGCAGCCAAGATTTGGGACTGGGATCCTACAATGAGCAGTTCTTC many TRBV3-1 17 - TRBJ2-1
CASSPPGDSNTEAFF TGTGCCAGCTCACCACCGGGGGATTCGAACACTGAAGCTTTCTTT few TRBV18 15 - TRBJ1-1
CASGGAREQFF TGTGCAAGCGGGGGAGCCAGGGAGCAGTTCTTC few TRBV6-5 11 TRBD2 TRBJ2-1
CSVEEPRGTGELFF TGCAGCGTTGAAGAGCCCAGGGGGACCGGGGAGCTGTTTTTT - TRBV29-1 14 TRBD1 TRBJ2-2